Listed here is a single T cell receptor (beta chain). This sample stems from a study of cytomegalovirus exposure and HLA in healthy donors. Researchers ran the PCR with 60 Vbeta and 13 Jbeta primers. Here immunoSEQ multiplex PCR was the method, and the copy in TCRdb shows in-frame clones only, minus some. The repertoire holds around 140,000 clones, roughly four fifths seen once, with about 1.8% in the top ten. Per the germline V gene, CDR1 is SEHNR and CDR2 is FQNEAQ (reference sequence). V was pared by 1 base and J by 15 bases, with 13 bases between. This CDR3 has 12 amino acids. The chain combines TRBV7-9 with TRBJ2-4, with D perhaps matching TRBD1 (5 bases). What was sequenced was PBMCs. This TCR came from a female donor in good health and CMV-seropositive. CDR3 nucleotides: TGTGCCAGCAGCTTAGAGATCGGACAACCGTACTTC. Translation gives CASSLEIGQPYF.